The 9 T cell receptor beta chains listed next were all sequenced from one sample in a study of OX40 agonist ivuxolimab in advanced cancers. Data came from immunoSEQ multiplex PCR; TCRdb stores just in-frame clones and leaves some out. The table has about 37,000 clones, roughly nine tenths seen once; the top ten hold roughly 2.3%. The source was CD4+ or CD8+ T cells sorted from blood, collected in a trial of the OX40 agonist ivuxolimab. These receptors were collected from an adult with an advanced solid tumor such as melanoma, head and neck, liver or kidney cancer.

This clone was seen once. The chain combines TRBV19 with TRBJ2-5; D not resolved. Trimming stripped 5 bases from V and 4 bases from J, with 11 bases between. The length of the CDR3 is 13 residues. The germline gives CDR1 LNHDA, CDR2 SQIVND (reference sequence). CDR3 amino acids: CASSHGLRETQYF. The CDR3 nucleotides are TGTGCCAGTAGTCACGGGTTACGAGAGACCCAGTACTTC.

The chain carries TRBV6-6 and TRBJ1-5, with 7 bases fitting TRBD1. With 6 bases clipped from V and 7 bases from J, the junction kept 6 bases outside the gene matches. Germline V CDR1 and CDR2: MNHNY, SVGAGI (reference sequence). This CDR3 region has 13 residues. CDR3 in amino acids: CASRTGSEQPQHF. As DNA, the CDR3 is TGTGCCAGCAGGACAGGGTCTGAGCAGCCCCAGCATTTT.

The CDR3 DNA follows: TGTGCCAGCAGACCCAAACCTCTCCAACGTCTCGTCACAGATACGCAGTATTTT. It encodes CASRPKPLQRLVTDTQYF. J is TRBJ2-3 and V is TRBV27; no reliable D call. With 6 bases removed from V and 2 bases from J, the gap between germline ends came to 24 bases. The CDR3 spans 18 residues. CDR1 and CDR2 from the germline V gene are MNHEY and SMNVEV (reference sequence).

The gene calls are TRBV7-8 and TRBJ2-2, with a weak D call TRBD2 (6 bases). CDR3 length: 14 amino acids. Germline CDR1 and CDR2: SGHVS and FQNEAQ. V was cut by 1 base and J by 4 bases, with 7 bases left in between. The CDR3 nucleotides are TGTGCCAGCAGCTTAGGGGGGGTCACCGGGGAGCTGTTTTTT. It yields the protein CASSLGGVTGELFF.

V usage is TRBV7-2 and J usage is TRBJ1-2; 8 positions agree with TRBD1. Germline V gives CDR1 SGHTA, CDR2 FQGNSA. Germline trimming cut 4 bases from V and 5 bases from J; bases unmatched to any gene: 3. The CDR3 is 13 residues long. The CDR3 is CASSSDRVYGYTF. The CDR3 DNA follows: TGTGCCAGCAGCTCGGACAGGGTTTATGGCTACACCTTC.

The chain combines TRBV5-6 with TRBJ2-1; TRBD1 aligns across 8 bases. The V gene's germline CDR1 is SGHDT and CDR2 YYEEEE. The CDR3 length is 16 residues. V lost 0 bases to trimming and J lost 0 bases; unmatched junction nucleotides: 2. The CDR3 coding sequence is TGTGCCAGCAGCTTGGACAGGGGGTCCTCCTACAATGAGCAGTTCTTC. It is translated as CASSLDRGSSYNEQFF.

This rearrangement joins TRBV6-1 to TRBJ1-1; D may be TRBD1 (5 bases). This CDR3 spans 13 amino acids. CDR1 is MNHNS, CDR2 SASEGT, per germline. V lost 7 bases and J 5 bases, leaving 14 bases between the germline ends. The CDR3 DNA sequence: TGTGCCAGCACCGTACCGGGGGGGACTGAAGCTTTCTTT. Its translation is CASTVPGGTEAFF.

CDR3: CASGQGVSLGEKLFF. The DNA of the CDR3 is TGTGCCAGCGGACAGGGGGTGTCATTGGGGGAAAAACTGTTTTTT. The V call is TRBV6-5, the J call TRBJ1-4, with TRBD1 matching over 10 bases. Germline V gene data show CDR1 as MNHEY and CDR2 as SVGAGI. The ends lost 8 bases at V and 8 bases at J; junction bases unmatched: 11. The CDR3 runs 15 residues.

The CDR3 region is CASSLGNSPLHF. The CDR3 region has the DNA TGTGCCAGCAGCTTGGGGAATTCACCCCTCCACTTT. V gene TRBV5-6 combines with J gene TRBJ1-6; D is uncertain. Trimming left V 0 bases short and J 7 bases short, with 2 bases between. CDR3 length equals 12 residues. From germline, CDR1 is SGHDT and CDR2 YYEEEE.